Below, one TCR beta chain is given with its context. Its antigen is not known. This entry belongs to a study of T-cell reconstitution after alpha-beta-depleted transplantation in children. Regarding the study as a whole: Approximately two months post-transplant, alpha-beta T cells reportedly originated from several hundred expanded graft clones. T-cell numbers and diversity, one year after transplant, stemmed largely from T cells that were newly produced. Recipient T cells and thymic progenitors that survived gave rise to the high TCRbeta diversity observed at day 60 in some patients.

Germline-derived CDR1 and CDR2 are GTSNPN and SVGIG (reference sequence). The CDR3 has 15 residues. The trim removed 3 bases at V and 2 bases at J, leaving 9 bases unmatched. Unique molecular identifiers were built into the TCRbeta library. From the PCR reads, TCRdb called clonotypes with MiXCR, one entry per CDR3 protein. The sample carries 130,000 or so distinct CDR3 sequences, roughly 9.7% recorded once. The sample consisted of PBMCs, mostly from graft donor cells, taken 180 days after TCRalphabeta/CD19-depleted stem cell transplant. This chain joins TRBV30 and TRBJ2-7; 8 bases agree with TRBD2. This TCR was recovered from a girl under three years old who had a stem cell transplant for combined immunodeficiency, so the T cells may come from the graft donor. The CDR3 here is CAWSHSGKRPYEQYF. CDR3 nucleotide sequence: TGTGCCTGGAGCCATAGCGGGAAGCGCCCCTACGAGCAGTACTTC.